The T cell receptor beta chain under discussion was sequenced for a study of T cell clonotyping in hematopoietic cell transplantation. Whole-study results and caveats: Higher Inverse Simpson Index values in graft donor and pretransplant recipient predicted broader posttransplant TCR diversity. At the given depth, recipient repertoires were over 95% de novo clonotypes. Without cell sorting, CD4 versus CD8 contributions remain unresolved. Pathologically expanded recipient clonotypes increased progressively from day 30 to day 180 as diversity fell.

A remark on this clone: As yet, its antigen is unknown.

Time point of the sample: recipient sample about 28 days before transplant, after cytoreduction. Profiled with immunoSEQ multiplex PCR; TCRdb holds only in-frame clones, not every one. Of over 45,000 clones listed, approximately 84% were seen once; the top ten hold about 6.1%. The clonotype originates from a man aged 55 to 69 with biphenotypic leukemia. Some clones in this sample may be carry-over from other donors' samples. The specimen comprised peripheral blood mononuclear cells, sampled before stem cell transplant.

CDR3 amino acids: CASSQDWATTNTGELFF. The CDR3 nucleotides are TGCGCCAGCAGCCAAGATTGGGCAACTACCAACACCGGGGAGCTGTTTTTT. The chain employs TRBV4-3 and TRBJ2-2; no clear D. Trimming stripped 0 bases from V and 2 bases from J, with 13 bases between. CDR3 length: 17 amino acids. Germline V gene lookup returns CDR1 LGHNA and CDR2 YSLEER.